These 32 T cell receptor beta chains came from one sample sequenced in a study of cytomegalovirus exposure and HLA in healthy donors. The PCR ran on 60 Vbeta and 13 Jbeta primers. Clones were sequenced by immunoSEQ multiplex PCR, and TCRdb holds only the in-frame ones, with some missing. This sample carries some 130,000 clones, 80% of them seen once, and the ten largest clones take around 2.2%. Sequencing was carried out using PBMCs. Receptors were obtained from a man between 25 and 39 years old in good health and CMV-seronegative.

The chain uses TRBV5-6 and TRBJ1-2; TRBD1 might be the D (5 bases). CDR1 SGHDT and CDR2 YYEEEE come from the germline V gene. Trimming took 0 bases from V and 7 from J, leaving 22 bases between them. This CDR3 is built from 17 residues. The CDR3 sequence: CASSLGVLGRVESGYTF. In DNA, the CDR3 is TGTGCCAGCAGCTTGGGGGTTCTGGGCAGGGTAGAGAGTGGCTACACCTTC.

The CDR3 region has the DNA TGTGCCAGTGCGGGGCAGGTGAACTCCTACGAGCAGTACTTC. Translation gives CASAGQVNSYEQYF. The chain is built from TRBV18 and TRBJ2-7; tentative D call: TRBD2 (6 bases). In germline, CDR1 is KGHSH, CDR2 LQKENI. The V gene lost 9 bases and the J gene lost 0 bases, with 15 bases spanning the gap. This CDR3 comprises 14 residues.

This clone was observed a single time. The chain carries TRBV4-3 and TRBJ2-1; 12 bases map to TRBD2. This CDR3 comprises 19 residues. J gave up 0 bases and V 6 bases, and 12 bases lay outside the gene matches. CDR1 and CDR2 (germline): LGHNA, YSLEER. The CDR3 DNA follows: TGCGCCAGCAGTCCTGGGCTAGCGGGAGGGGAAAGCTCCTACAATGAGCAGTTCTTC. This codes for CASSPGLAGGESSYNEQFF.

This chain joins TRBV7-8 and TRBJ1-4, with TRBD1 as a possible D gene (6 bases). From germline, CDR1 is SGHVS and CDR2 FQNEAQ. CDR3 length equals 13 residues. Deletions cut 5 bases from V and 8 bases from J, with 12 bases between. CDR3 DNA sequence: TGTGCCAGCAGCGTTACAGGGTCCGAAAAACTGTTTTTT. As protein: CASSVTGSEKLFF.

The chain combines TRBV28 with TRBJ1-5; 7 bases are shared with TRBD1. Looked up from germline, CDR1 is MDHEN and CDR2 is SYDVKM. The ends lost 5 bases at V and 7 bases at J; junction bases unmatched: 8. CDR3 length: 14 residues. The CDR3 DNA reads TGTGCCAGCAGTATAACAGGGGATCGCCAGCCCCAGCATTTT. Encoded protein: CASSITGDRQPQHF.

The gene calls are TRBV6-6 and TRBJ1-1; D not resolved. The CDR3 has 14 residues. Germline-derived CDR1 and CDR2 are MNHNY and SVGAGI (reference sequence). V was cut by 1 base and J by 6 bases, with 12 bases left in between. CDR3 bases: TGTGCCAGCAGTTACTTGACTGACCACGCTGAAGCTTTCTTT. This sequence encodes CASSYLTDHAEAFF.

The chain couples TRBV2 to TRBJ2-7; perhaps TRBD1 as D (6 bases). With 8 bases removed from V and 0 bases from J, the gap between germline ends came to 11 bases. The CDR3 extends over 13 amino acids. CDR1 and CDR2 (germline): SNHLY, FYNNEI. For the CDR3, the DNA is TGTGCCAGCCTGAAGGGGGTCTCCTACGAGCAGTACTTC. It translates to CASLKGVSYEQYF.

The rearrangement links TRBV9 to TRBJ1-1, with 11 bases identical to TRBD1. The germline V gene has CDR1 SGDLS and CDR2 YYNGEE. V shed 2 bases and J 5 bases; nucleotides not matched to a gene: 5. This CDR3 is built from 15 residues. CDR3 protein: CASSVRTGGWTEAFF. The CDR3 DNA reads TGTGCCAGCAGCGTCCGGACAGGGGGCTGGACTGAAGCTTTCTTT.

The rearrangement joins TRBV5-4 to TRBJ2-3; the match to TRBD1 covers 8 bases. The V segment lost 1 base and the J segment 1 base; nucleotides outside the gene matches: 5. Looked up from germline, CDR1 is SGHNT and CDR2 is YYREEE (reference sequence). The CDR3 totals 16 residues. Written as DNA, the CDR3 is TGTGCCAGCAGCTTGAGGGCGGGACAGGGCACAGATACGCAGTATTTT. This sequence encodes CASSLRAGQGTDTQYF. The entire variable domain, with the rest obtained from reference TRBV5-4 and TRBJ2-3, is as follows: ETGVTQSPTHLIKTRGQQVTLRCSSQSGHNTVSWYQQALGQGPQFIFQYYREEENGRGNFPPRFSGLQFPNYSSELNVNALELDDSALYLCASSLRAGQGTDTQYFGPGTRLTVL.

The chain combines TRBV5-6 with TRBJ1-2; D may be TRBD1 (6 bases). V lost 2 bases and J lost 7, with 6 bases in between. There are 11 residues in the CDR3. Germline V gene lookup returns CDR1 SGHDT and CDR2 YYEEEE. CDR3 bases: TGTGCCAGCAGCTTACAGGGTGGCTACACCTTC. As protein: CASSLQGGYTF.

The rearrangement joins TRBV2 to TRBJ1-5; weak D call: TRBD1 (6 bases). Trimming left V 6 bases short and J 0 bases short, with 12 bases between. The CDR3 totals 15 residues. CDR1 and CDR2 from the germline V gene are SNHLY and FYNNEI. The CDR3 sequence: CASRGQTFSNQPQHF. CDR3 in DNA: TGTGCCAGCAGAGGACAGACTTTTAGCAATCAGCCCCAGCATTTT.

The chain couples TRBV7-9 to TRBJ2-7; D remains unclear. The germline V gene has CDR1 SEHNR and CDR2 FQNEAQ (reference sequence). This CDR3 is built from 15 residues. The V gene lost 1 base and the J gene lost 9 bases, with 19 bases spanning the gap. This CDR3 reads CASSLGVSTLRGQYF. CDR3 in DNA: TGTGCCAGCAGCTTAGGCGTCAGCACCCTACGAGGGCAGTACTTC.

Points on this clone: The same CDR3 can be traced to other DNA sequences in this sample. V is TRBV11-2 and J is TRBJ1-1; no firm D call. V lost 2 bases to trimming and J lost 0 bases, with 4 bases between them. The germline V gene encodes CDR1 SGHAT and CDR2 FQNNGV. There are 13 residues in the CDR3. The CDR3 is CASSLIMNTEAFF. The CDR3 nucleotides read TGTGCCAGCAGCTTAATTATGAACACTGAAGCTTTCTTT.

This chain joins TRBV2 and TRBJ1-5, with no clear D. CDR1 and CDR2 (germline): SNHLY, FYNNEI. This CDR3 is built from 14 residues. Trimming cost V 4 bases and J 2 bases, with 9 bases left between them. The CDR3 DNA sequence: TGTGCCAGCAGTGGCCTGAGTGGCAATCAGCCCCAGCATTTT. It codes for CASSGLSGNQPQHF.

V gene TRBV27 combines with J gene TRBJ1-5; no firm D call. Per germline, CDR1 MNHEY and CDR2 SMNVEV (reference sequence). With 3 bases removed from V and 4 bases from J, the gap between germline ends came to 7 bases. This CDR3 contains 13 residues. The chain's CDR3 is CASSFKRNQPQHF. CDR3 coding DNA: TGTGCCAGCAGTTTTAAGAGGAATCAGCCCCAGCATTTT.

The rearrangement uses TRBV7-9 and TRBJ1-1, with D maybe TRBD1 (5 bases). This CDR3 comprises 13 residues. V was clipped by 3 bases and J by 5 bases, with 10 bases between them. Germline V gene data show CDR1 as SEHNR and CDR2 as FQNEAQ (reference sequence). CDR3 coding DNA: TGTGCCAGCAGCTTTAACCCAGGGACTGAAGCTTTCTTT. It translates to CASSFNPGTEAFF. Filled out from reference TRBV7-9 and TRBJ1-1, the complete variable domain reads DTGVSQNPRHKITKRGQNVTFRCDPISEHNRLYWYRQTLGQGPEFLTYFQNEAQLEKSRLLSDRFSAERPKGSFSTLEIQRTEQGDSAMYLCASSFNPGTEAFFGQGTRLTVV.

This clone occurred once. V gene TRBV13 combines with J gene TRBJ1-1, with 8 bases matching TRBD1. V shed 4 bases, J shed 4 bases, and the junction held 14 bases outside the gene matches. Looked up from germline, CDR1 is PRHDT and CDR2 is FYEKMQ (reference sequence). CDR3 length: 17 residues. The CDR3 here is CASSSRSAGGKTTEAFF. CDR3 coding DNA: TGTGCCAGCAGCTCCCGTTCCGCAGGGGGCAAGACCACTGAAGCTTTCTTT.

The chain combines TRBV4-1 with TRBJ2-2; 13 bases match TRBD2. The CDR3 spans 18 residues. Germline V CDR1 and CDR2: MGHRA, YSYEKL. V was clipped by 3 bases and J by 5 bases; unmatched bases: 9. CDR3 region: CASSQRTSGSLGTGELFF. The CDR3 nucleotides are TGCGCCAGCAGCCAGAGGACTAGCGGGAGCTTGGGTACCGGGGAGCTGTTTTTT.

The rearrangement links TRBV5-1 to TRBJ2-3; maybe TRBD2 (6 bases). Deletions cut 2 bases from V and 4 bases from J, with 11 bases between. The CDR3 is 14 amino acids. From germline, CDR1 is SGHRS and CDR2 YFSETQ. The CDR3 loop is CASSLNPSADTQYF. CDR3 coding DNA: TGCGCCAGCAGCTTAAACCCTAGCGCAGATACGCAGTATTTT.

The chain recombines TRBV28 with TRBJ2-3, with D uncertain. The CDR3 spans 12 residues. Germline CDR1 reads MDHEN; CDR2 reads SYDVKM. Between the trimmed V and J ends, which lost 7 bases and 5 bases, there was a span of 10 bases. The CDR3 DNA is TGTGCCAGCACCGAGTATAGAGATACGCAGTATTTT. Translation: CASTEYRDTQYF.

This chain joins TRBV5-1 and TRBJ2-6; D is uncertain. Germline values: CDR1 SGHRS, CDR2 YFSETQ. This CDR3 is 15 amino acids long. The ends were cut back, 0 bases at V and 0 bases at J, with 4 bases in the middle. This CDR3 is CASSLAHSGANVLTF. In DNA, the CDR3 is TGCGCCAGCAGCTTGGCCCACTCTGGGGCCAACGTCCTGACTTTC.

This CDR3 is CASRPSRNQPQHF. The CDR3 region has the DNA TGTGCCAGCAGACCCTCTCGGAATCAGCCCCAGCATTTT. This chain joins TRBV6-5 and TRBJ1-5; no clear D gene. CDR1 and CDR2 (germline): MNHEY, SVGAGI. V lost 6 bases and J lost 4, with 10 bases in between. This CDR3 has 13 amino acids.

This clone showed up just a few times. The rearrangement joins TRBV10-3 to TRBJ1-1; the D gene is possibly TRBD1 (5 bases). Trimming took off 2 bases at V and 5 bases at J, with 24 bases between the two ends. The CDR3 is made up of 18 amino acids. CDR1 is ENHRY and CDR2 is SYGVKD in the germline V gene. The CDR3 protein is CAISEDSLDTMRKTEAFF. The CDR3 region has the DNA TGTGCCATCAGTGAGGACAGCCTAGATACAATGAGGAAGACTGAAGCTTTCTTT.

This rearrangement joins TRBV23-1 to TRBJ2-7; D ambiguous. TRBV23-1 is placed among ORFs of uncertain function. Trimming shortened V by 8 bases and J by 5 bases, and 10 bases separated the two germline ends. There are 11 residues in the CDR3. The CDR3 protein is CASRPENEQYF. CDR3 nucleotides: TGCGCCAGCCGGCCGGAGAACGAGCAGTACTTC.

This rearrangement joins TRBV13 to TRBJ1-1; D unresolved. Trimming removed 1 base from V and 0 bases from J, with 3 bases in between. This CDR3 comprises 13 residues. CDR1 is PRHDT and CDR2 is FYEKMQ in the germline V gene (reference sequence). The CDR3 DNA reads as TGTGCCAGCAGCTTAGCCGTGAACACTGAAGCTTTCTTT. Protein sequence: CASSLAVNTEAFF.

The rearrangement links TRBV5-1 to TRBJ2-7; 8 positions agree with TRBD1. CDR1 SGHRS and CDR2 YFSETQ come from the germline V gene. Trimming removed 0 bases from V and 1 base from J; junction bases left unmatched: 3. CDR3 length equals 15 residues. The CDR3 DNA is TGCGCCAGCAGCTTGGCAGGGGACAGGTCCTACGAGCAGTACTTC. Translated: CASSLAGDRSYEQYF.

This rearrangement joins TRBV7-2 to TRBJ2-5; TRBD2 matches 9 bases. Germline loops: CDR1 SGHTA, CDR2 FQGNSA. The ends lost 1 base at V and 3 bases at J; junction bases unmatched: 0. This CDR3 is 14 amino acids long. The CDR3 loop is CASSLGLAEETQYF. CDR3 nucleotides: TGTGCCAGCAGCTTAGGACTAGCGGAAGAGACCCAGTACTTC. Full variable domain (rest looked up from reference TRBV7-2 and TRBJ2-5): GAGVSQSPSNKVTEKGKDVELRCDPISGHTALYWYRQSLGQGLEFLIYFQGNSAPDKSGLPSDRFSAERTGGSVSTLTIQRTQQEDSAVYLCASSLGLAEETQYFGPGTRLLVL.

The chain uses TRBV4-1 and TRBJ1-2; D remains unclear. Germline CDR1 reads MGHRA; CDR2 reads YSYEKL. This CDR3 contains 19 residues. With 0 bases removed from V and 0 bases from J, the gap between germline ends came to 20 bases. The CDR3 region is CASSQDMRAEVSTNYGYTF. The CDR3 region has the DNA TGCGCCAGCAGCCAAGATATGAGGGCGGAAGTGTCGACTAACTATGGCTACACCTTC.

The chain carries TRBV28 and TRBJ2-3, with 11 bases lining up with TRBD2. Trimming removed 5 bases from V and 6 bases from J; junction bases left unmatched: 13. The CDR3 loop spans 17 amino acids. Germline V gives CDR1 MDHEN, CDR2 SYDVKM. In DNA, the CDR3 is TGTGCCAGCAGTACTAGCGGGAGTATAGGGTCTCGGGATACGCAGTATTTT. Translation gives CASSTSGSIGSRDTQYF. The full variable domain, with the rest looked up from reference TRBV28 and TRBJ2-3, is DVKVTQSSRYLVKRTGEKVFLECVQDMDHENMFWYRQDPGLGLRLIYFSYDVKMKEKGDIPEGYSVSREKKERFSLILESASTNQTSMYLCASSTSGSIGSRDTQYFGPGTRLTVL.

In nucleotides, the CDR3 is TGCAGTGCTACCAGGTCCACTGAAGCTTTCTTT. As protein: CSATRSTEAFF. The genes are TRBV20-1 and TRBJ1-1; no clear D gene. Germline lookup yields CDR1 DFQATT and CDR2 SNEGSKA (reference sequence). This CDR3 has 11 amino acids. The V gene lost 4 bases and the J gene lost 4 bases, with 7 bases spanning the gap.

The chain links TRBV5-1 to TRBJ2-7, with D uncertain. The CDR3 consists of 13 residues. CDR1 is SGHRS and CDR2 is YFSETQ in the germline V gene. Trimming removed 0 bases at V and 5 bases at J, with 9 bases between. The CDR3 DNA sequence: TGCGCCAGCAGCTTGGTGGGCATCGACGAGCAGTACTTC. Its translation: CASSLVGIDEQYF.

In its sample, this clone was seen a few times. The V gene is TRBV2, the J gene TRBJ1-5; unclear D gene. V was clipped by 3 bases and J by 7 bases, with 13 bases between them. The CDR3 has 14 amino acids. The germline V gene has CDR1 SNHLY and CDR2 FYNNEI. This chain's CDR3 is CASSDGRRAQPQHF. CDR3 bases: TGTGCCAGCAGTGACGGGCGGAGGGCCCAGCCCCAGCATTTT.